This is a list of T cell receptor beta chains from one sample in a study of a mutant IDH1 vaccine in newly diagnosed glioma. These TCRs' antigens remain unknown. Measured with immunoSEQ multiplex PCR; TCRdb has only the in-frame clones, and not every one. The sample shows 75,000 to 85,000 clones, 75% to 95% of them seen only once. The sample here was PBMCs, taken from a glioma patient whose treatment included an IDH1 peptide vaccine. The origin of the receptors is a woman in her fifties or sixties with glioma. Both conserved end residues are part of each CDR3. Fields, in order: V gene, clone size, J gene, CDR3 protein. Some rows have no size entry. The others give once, few or many, or a class for an expanded clone.

TRBV6-5	NA	TRBJ1-5	CTSSLRGQPQHF
TRBV7-3	once	TRBJ2-7	CASSPGSGNPYEQYF
TRBV5-1	NA	TRBJ1-1	CASSYGLMNTEAFF
TRBV5-1	NA	TRBJ1-1	CASSLRTANTEAFF
TRBV28	NA	TRBJ1-2	CASSENRGQIYGYTF
TRBV2	NA	TRBJ1-5	CASRDRFVQPQHF
TRBV28	NA	TRBJ1-4	CASSSPPGDEKLFF
TRBV7-3	NA	TRBJ2-1	CASSPGEVGNEQFF
TRBV7-8	NA	TRBJ1-1	CASSLSPGSGTEAFF
TRBV12-5	NA	TRBJ1-5	CASGSQILPQHF
TRBV27	NA	TRBJ2-7	CASSFVGTNYEQYF
TRBV7-3	once	TRBJ2-7	CASSVGPPSYEQYF
TRBV27	NA	TRBJ1-2	CASSGDTTNGYTF
TRBV30	once	TRBJ1-5	CAWSVTSGWPQHF
TRBV7-9	NA	TRBJ2-2	CASRRDTNTGELFF
TRBV18	once	TRBJ2-4	CASSPFRPKNIQYF
TRBV7-8	NA	TRBJ2-2	CASSLQRVGGELFF
TRBV7-9	NA	TRBJ2-7	CASSLNSYRREGDEQYF
TRBV9	NA	TRBJ1-2	CASSVVPGDYGYTF
TRBV7-8	NA	TRBJ2-4	CASSPSSGRAGDIQYF
TRBV6-4	NA	TRBJ2-2	CASSDSSGTGGITGELFF
TRBV13	once	TRBJ2-1	CASSSSRNHNEQFF
TRBV27	NA	TRBJ2-3	CASRAQLAGTDTQYF
TRBV5-6	NA	TRBJ1-1	CASSPLGRNTEAFF
TRBV28	few	TRBJ1-2	CASSRYRGLGYTF